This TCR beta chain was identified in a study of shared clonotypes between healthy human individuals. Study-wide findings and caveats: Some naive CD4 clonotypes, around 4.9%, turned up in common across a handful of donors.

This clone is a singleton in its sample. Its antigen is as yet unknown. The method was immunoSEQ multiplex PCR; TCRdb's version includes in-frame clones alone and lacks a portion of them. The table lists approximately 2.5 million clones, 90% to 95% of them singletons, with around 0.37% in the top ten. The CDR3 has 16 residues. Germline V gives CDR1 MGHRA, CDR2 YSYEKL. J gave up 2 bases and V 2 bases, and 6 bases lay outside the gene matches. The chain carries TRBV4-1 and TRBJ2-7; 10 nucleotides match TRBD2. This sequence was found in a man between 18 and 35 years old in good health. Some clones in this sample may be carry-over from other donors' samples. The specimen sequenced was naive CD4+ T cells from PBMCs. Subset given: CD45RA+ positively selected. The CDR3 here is CASSQPLAGSPYEQYF. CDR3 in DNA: TGCGCCAGCAGCCAACCACTAGCGGGGTCACCCTACGAGCAGTACTTC.